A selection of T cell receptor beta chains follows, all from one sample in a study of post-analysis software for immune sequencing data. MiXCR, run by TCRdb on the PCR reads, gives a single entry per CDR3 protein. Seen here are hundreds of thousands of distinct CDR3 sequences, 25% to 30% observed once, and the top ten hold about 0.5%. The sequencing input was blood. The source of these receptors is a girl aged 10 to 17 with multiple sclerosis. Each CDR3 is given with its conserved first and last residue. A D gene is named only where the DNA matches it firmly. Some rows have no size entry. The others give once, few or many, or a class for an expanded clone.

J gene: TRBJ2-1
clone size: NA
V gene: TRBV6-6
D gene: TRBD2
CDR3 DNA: TGTGCCAGCACGGTAGCGGGAGTAAGCTCCTACAATGAGCAGTTCTTC
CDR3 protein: CASTVAGVSSYNEQFF

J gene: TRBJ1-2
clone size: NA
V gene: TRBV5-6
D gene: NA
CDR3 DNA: TGTGCCAGCAGCTTGGACAGGGCCCTAGGCAGGAGTGGCTACACCTTC
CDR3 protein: CASSLDRALGRSGYTF

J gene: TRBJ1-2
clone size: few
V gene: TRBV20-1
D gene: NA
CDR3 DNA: TGCAGTGCTAGAACCGGGACGGAAAGTGGCGGCTACACCTTC
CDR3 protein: CSARTGTESGGYTF

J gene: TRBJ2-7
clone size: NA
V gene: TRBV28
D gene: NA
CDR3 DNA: TGTGCCGGCAAACCAACGGGGGCTAGCTTACTTCGGGAGCAGTACTTC
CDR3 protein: CAGKPTGASLLREQYF

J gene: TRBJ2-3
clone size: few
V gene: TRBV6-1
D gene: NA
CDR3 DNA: TGTGCCAGCGCCCAAGGTCCAGATACGCAGTATTTT
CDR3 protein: CASAQGPDTQYF

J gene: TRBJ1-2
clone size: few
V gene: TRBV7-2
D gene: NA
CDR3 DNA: TGTGCCAGCAGCCCACAAACAGGGTCGGCCTATGGCTACACCTTC
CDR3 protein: CASSPQTGSAYGYTF

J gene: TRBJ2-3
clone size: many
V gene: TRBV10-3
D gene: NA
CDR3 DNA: TGTGCCATCAGTGAGACAGAAGATACGCAGTATTTT
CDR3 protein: CAISETEDTQYF

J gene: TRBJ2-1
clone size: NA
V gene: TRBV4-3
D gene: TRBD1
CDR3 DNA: TGCGCCAGCAGCCAGAGGGGGCGGTACAATGAGCAGTTCTTC
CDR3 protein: CASSQRGRYNEQFF

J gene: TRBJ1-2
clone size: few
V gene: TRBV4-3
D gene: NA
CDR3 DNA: TGCGCCAGCAGCCAAGACCGCCGGGGGTCTGGCTATGGCTACACCTTC
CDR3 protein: CASSQDRRGSGYGYTF

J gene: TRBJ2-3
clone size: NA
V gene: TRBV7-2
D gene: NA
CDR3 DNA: TGTGCCAGCAGCTTCGTGCTTGTCGGTGGGGAGGTGCGACAAGATACGCAGTATTTT
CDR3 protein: CASSFVLVGGEVRQDTQYF

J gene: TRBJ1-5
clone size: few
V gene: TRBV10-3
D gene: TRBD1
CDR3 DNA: TGTGCCATCAGGGGACAGAGTAATCAGCCCCAGCATTTT
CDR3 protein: CAIRGQSNQPQHF

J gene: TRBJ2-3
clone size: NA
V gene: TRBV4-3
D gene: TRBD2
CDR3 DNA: TGCGCCAGCAGCCAAGATCCTAGCGGGGCTGGTGATACGCAGTATTTT
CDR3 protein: CASSQDPSGAGDTQYF

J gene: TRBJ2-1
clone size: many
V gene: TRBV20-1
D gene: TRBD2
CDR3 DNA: TGCAGTGCTAGAGTAGTTTTCGGGCTAGCGGGAGGCACTAACATGAGCTCCTACAATGAGCAGTTCTTC
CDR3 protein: CSARVVFGLAGGTNMSSYNEQFF

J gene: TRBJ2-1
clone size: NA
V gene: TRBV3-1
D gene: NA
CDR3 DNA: TGTGCCAGCAGCCAAGAAGAGGCTGTCGCCAGGTACCGTACCTACAATGAGCAGTTCTTC
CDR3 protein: CASSQEEAVARYRTYNEQFF

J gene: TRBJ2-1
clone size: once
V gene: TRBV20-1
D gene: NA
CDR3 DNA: TGCAGTGCTAGTTTAGGATTTAATGAGCAGTTCTTC
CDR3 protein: CSASLGFNEQFF

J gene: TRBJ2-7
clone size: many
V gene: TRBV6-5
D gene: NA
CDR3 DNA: TGTGCCAGCAGTTACGGGCCCTACGAGCAGTACTTC
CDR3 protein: CASSYGPYEQYF

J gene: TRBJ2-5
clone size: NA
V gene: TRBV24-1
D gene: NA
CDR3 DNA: TGTGCCACCAGTGACCCCCGGGACACCTACCAAGAGACCCAGTACTTC
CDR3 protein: CATSDPRDTYQETQYF

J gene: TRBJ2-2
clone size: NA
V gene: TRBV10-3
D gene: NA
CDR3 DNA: TGTGCCATCAGTGCCAAACAGATCACCGGGGAGCTGTTTTTT
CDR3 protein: CAISAKQITGELFF

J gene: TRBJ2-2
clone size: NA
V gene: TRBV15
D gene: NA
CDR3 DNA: TGTGCCACCAGCAGTTCAACACAGGGATCCCGGGAGCTGTTTTTT
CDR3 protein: CATSSSTQGSRELFF

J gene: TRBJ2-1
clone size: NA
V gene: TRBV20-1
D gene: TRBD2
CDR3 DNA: TGCAGTGCTACGGGGGCCCGGGGGGGTCTCCCATACAATGAGCAGTTCTTC
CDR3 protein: CSATGARGGLPYNEQFF

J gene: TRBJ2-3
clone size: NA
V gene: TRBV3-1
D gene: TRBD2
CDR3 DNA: TGTGCCAGCAGCCAAGATCCGGCGACTAGCGGTGGTACGCAGTATTTT
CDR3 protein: CASSQDPATSGGTQYF

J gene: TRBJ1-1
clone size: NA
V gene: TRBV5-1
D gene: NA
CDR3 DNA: TGCGCCAGCAGCTCCGGCGGAGGGGGTTGGACTGAAGCTTTCTTT
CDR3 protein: CASSSGGGGWTEAFF

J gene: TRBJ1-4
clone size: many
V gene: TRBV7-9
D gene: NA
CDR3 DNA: TGTGCCAGCAGCTTGGGGACGGCGAATGAAAAACTGTTTTTT
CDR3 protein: CASSLGTANEKLFF

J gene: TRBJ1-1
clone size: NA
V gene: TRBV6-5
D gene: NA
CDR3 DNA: TGTGCCAGCAGTTACTTACAGGGGAACACTGAAGCTTTCTTT
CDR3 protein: CASSYLQGNTEAFF

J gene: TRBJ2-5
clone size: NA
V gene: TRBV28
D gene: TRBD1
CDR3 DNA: TGTGCCAGCAGTTCGCTGGGACAGGGAGACGAGACCCAGTACTTC
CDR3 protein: CASSSLGQGDETQYF

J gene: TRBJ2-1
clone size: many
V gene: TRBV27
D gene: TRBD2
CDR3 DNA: TGTGCCAGCAGCTTTACTAGCGGGAGAGGCAATGAGCAGTTCTTC
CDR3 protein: CASSFTSGRGNEQFF

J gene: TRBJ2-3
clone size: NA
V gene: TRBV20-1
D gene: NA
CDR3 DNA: TGCAGTGCTACACTATCGGGGACAGATACGCAGTATTTT
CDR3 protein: CSATLSGTDTQYF

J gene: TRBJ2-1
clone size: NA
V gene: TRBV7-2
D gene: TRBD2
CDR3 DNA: TGTGCCAGCAGCTTAGCTAGCGGGAGTATGAATGAGCAGTTCTTC
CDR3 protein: CASSLASGSMNEQFF

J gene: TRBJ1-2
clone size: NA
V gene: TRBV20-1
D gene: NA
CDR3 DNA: TGCAGTGCGGAGCCTGGGACCGGTAATGGCTACACCTTC
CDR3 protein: CSAEPGTGNGYTF

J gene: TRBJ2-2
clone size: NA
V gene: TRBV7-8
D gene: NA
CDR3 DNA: TGTGCCAGCAGCTCTAGCGTAGGAGGCACCGGGGAGCTGTTTTTT
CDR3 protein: CASSSSVGGTGELFF

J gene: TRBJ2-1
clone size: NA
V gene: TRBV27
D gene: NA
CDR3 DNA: TGTGCCAGCAGTTTTACCCCCAATGAGCAGTTCTTC
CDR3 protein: CASSFTPNEQFF